This T cell receptor beta chain was sequenced in a study of blood T cell repertoires in COVID-19. How the authors handled the data: Amplification from reference gene primers served as the basis for estimated nucleated cell counts. Produced via immunoSEQ multiplex PCR; TCRdb's table is partial and in-frame only. V, J and clone size are those of that table, while D and trimming were read from the DNA. The table lists more than 200,000 clones, 83% of them singletons. Looked up from germline, CDR1 is MNHEY and CDR2 is SMNVEV (reference sequence). Trimming removed 5 bases from V and 1 base from J; junction bases left unmatched: 9. The CDR3 has 17 amino acids.

This clonotype originated in a woman between 45 and 60 years old with acute or convalescent COVID-19. This chain connects TRBV27 to TRBJ2-7, with 12 bases matching TRBD2. The sequenced material came from peripheral blood. CDR3 nucleotides: TGTGCCAGCAGTACCTCGACTAGCGGGAGCCTGTCCTACGAGCAGTACTTC. Translated, it gives CASSTSTSGSLSYEQYF.